Here is one TCR beta chain with its context. V dropped 4 bases and J dropped 0; count of bases not matched to a gene: 8. Germline loops: CDR1 LGHDT, CDR2 YNNKEL (reference sequence). This CDR3 is 17 amino acids long. This entry comes from a study of blood T cell repertoires in COVID-19. Study-wide background: Nucleic acid was either cDNA or gDNA, and it came from T cells, B-cell-depleted T cells, or PBMCs.

TCRdb's copy holds only in-frame clones and misses some; the assay was immunoSEQ multiplex PCR. The sample carries roughly 670,000 clones, 75% to 90% recorded once. The specimen sequenced was peripheral blood. This clonotype was obtained from a woman between 18 and 29 years old with acute or convalescent COVID-19. The gene calls are TRBV3-1 (or the pseudogene TRBV3-2) and TRBJ1-2; TRBD1 aligns across 10 bases. The CDR3 region is CASSPIGQGVANYGYTF. The DNA of the CDR3 is TGTGCCAGCAGCCCAATAGGACAGGGGGTAGCTAACTATGGCTACACCTTC.